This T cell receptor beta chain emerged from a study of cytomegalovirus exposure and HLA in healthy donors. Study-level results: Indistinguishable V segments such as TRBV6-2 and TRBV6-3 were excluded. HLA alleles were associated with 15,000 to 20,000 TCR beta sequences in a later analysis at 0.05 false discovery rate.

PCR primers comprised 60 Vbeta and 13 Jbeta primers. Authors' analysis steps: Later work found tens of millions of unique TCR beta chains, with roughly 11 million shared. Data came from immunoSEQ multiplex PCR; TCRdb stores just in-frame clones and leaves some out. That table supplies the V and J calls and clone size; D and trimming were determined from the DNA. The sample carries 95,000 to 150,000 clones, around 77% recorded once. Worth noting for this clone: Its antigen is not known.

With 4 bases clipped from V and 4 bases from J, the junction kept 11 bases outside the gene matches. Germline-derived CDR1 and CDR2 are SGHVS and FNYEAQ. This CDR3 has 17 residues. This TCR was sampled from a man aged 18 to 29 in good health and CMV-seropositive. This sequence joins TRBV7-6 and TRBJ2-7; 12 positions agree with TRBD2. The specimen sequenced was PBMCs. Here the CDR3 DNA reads TGTGCCAGCAGCTCCACAGTACTAGCGGGGGGCCAATACGAGCAGTACTTC. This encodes CASSSTVLAGGQYEQYF.